Listed below are T cell receptor beta chains from one sample, sequenced in a study of OX40 agonist ivuxolimab in advanced cancers. Sequencing used immunoSEQ multiplex PCR; TCRdb keeps in-frame clones, though not all of them. The table records 15,000 to 20,000 clones, around two thirds of them present only once. Here the sequenced sample was CD4+ or CD8+ T cells sorted from blood, taken in a trial of the OX40 agonist ivuxolimab. The source of these receptors is an adult with an advanced solid tumor such as melanoma, head and neck, liver or kidney cancer. Each CDR3 is given without its conserved first and last residue.

v_call,cdr3_length,j_call,cdr3_aa
TRBV28,12,TRBJ2-2,ASKVRGDTGELF
TRBV5-8,12,TRBJ1-1,ASSFGTVNTEAF
TRBV7-9,9,TRBJ2-3,ASSLADTQY
TRBV5-1,12,TRBJ2-7,ASSLDRGTYEQY
TRBV12-5,11,TRBJ1-2,ASGLWGDYGYT
TRBV9,13,TRBJ2-7,ASSVEEGVSYEQY
TRBV19,9,TRBJ2-1,ASTTGDEQF
TRBV6-9,13,TRBJ1-2,ASSFKAGGDYGYT
TRBV7-8,18,TRBJ2-1,ASSLEPGLAVPGAYNEQF
TRBV30,11,TRBJ1-2,AWNMDSIGGYT
TRBV15,12,TRBJ1-1,ATSRALVNTEAF
TRBV9,10,TRBJ2-5,ASRGQEETQY
TRBV5-6,14,TRBJ1-5,ASSPGSGYSNQPQH
TRBV25-1,14,TRBJ1-3,ASSEWTGESGNTIY
TRBV4-3,10,TRBJ2-1,ASSQDGGKQF
TRBV5-1,11,TRBJ2-7,ASSLDRGNEQY
TRBV27,11,TRBJ2-5,ASSFGGGETQY
TRBV4-3,11,TRBJ1-1,ASSQGTQAGAF
TRBV19,11,TRBJ1-2,ASSPGPNYGYT
TRBV4-3,15,TRBJ2-2,ASSLGQYGGDTGELF
TRBV5-4,11,TRBJ2-7,ASSFVGFYEQY
TRBV29-1,10,TRBJ1-1,SGRRAYTEAF
TRBV7-9,14,TRBJ2-1,ASSFPEGQGRHEQF
TRBV11-2,13,TRBJ2-1,ASSLVFLGRNEQF
TRBV7-9,13,TRBJ2-5,ASSLLTGGEETQY
TRBV27,12,TRBJ1-1,ASSFGPFYTEAF
TRBV7-9,12,TRBJ2-1,ASSAGQGYNEQF
TRBV4-3,13,TRBJ1-1,ASSQPGQGRTEAF
TRBV18,13,TRBJ2-7,ASSPPDGPSYEQY
TRBV7-9,17,TRBJ2-1,ASTNEAPLWSGRGNEQF
TRBV19,14,TRBJ2-1,ASSILAGGTYNEQF
TRBV5-4,13,TRBJ1-1,ASSLLQGAHTEAF